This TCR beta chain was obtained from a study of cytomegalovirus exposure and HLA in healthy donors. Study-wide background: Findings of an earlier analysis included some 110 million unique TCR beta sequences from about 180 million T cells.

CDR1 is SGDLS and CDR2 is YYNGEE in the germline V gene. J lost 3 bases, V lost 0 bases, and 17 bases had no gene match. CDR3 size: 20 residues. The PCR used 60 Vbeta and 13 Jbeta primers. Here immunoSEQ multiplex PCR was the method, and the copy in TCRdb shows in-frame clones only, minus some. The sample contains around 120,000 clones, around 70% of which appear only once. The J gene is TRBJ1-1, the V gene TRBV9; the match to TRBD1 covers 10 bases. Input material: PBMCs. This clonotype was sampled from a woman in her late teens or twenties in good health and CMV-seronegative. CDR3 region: CASSVATSTGQGYQDTEAFF. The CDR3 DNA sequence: TGTGCCAGCAGCGTAGCTACCTCTACGGGACAGGGGTATCAGGACACTGAAGCTTTCTTT.